The following is a T cell receptor beta chain sequence with its context. The antigen is undetermined. The data were taken from a study of cytomegalovirus exposure and HLA in healthy donors. Overall study results and limits: Later on, analysis showed that most CMV-associated TCR beta chains appeared to be HLA-restricted. Exclusion as indistinguishable affected some V segments, including TRBV6-2 and TRBV6-3. The study carried out a later analysis of TCR beta sequences. It associated under 20,000 of them with specific HLA alleles at a false discovery rate of 0.05.

The V and J ends lost 4 bases and 2 bases respectively, with 15 bases between them. Per the germline V gene, CDR1 is LGHNA and CDR2 is YSLEER. The CDR3 loop spans 15 amino acids. The study ran its PCR with 60 Vbeta and 13 Jbeta primers. In the authors' methods: As a later analysis found, there were around 86 million unique TCR beta chains, of which 8.5 million to 13 million were shared. Only in-frame clones appear in the TCRdb table, and some are missing; sequencing was by immunoSEQ multiplex PCR. V, J and clone size derive from that table, while D and trimming were established from the DNA sequence. There are around 150,000 clones in the sample; 65% to 90% occur only once, and roughly 2% lies in the top ten.

The TCR sequence derives from a human donor in good health. The chain carries TRBV4-3 and TRBJ2-7; a possible D gene is TRBD2 (6 bases). The sequenced sample consisted of PBMCs. In DNA form, the CDR3 reads TGCGCCAGCAGCCCCCGTTGGCGGGGAACCTACGAGCAGTACTTC. This gives the protein CASSPRWRGTYEQYF.